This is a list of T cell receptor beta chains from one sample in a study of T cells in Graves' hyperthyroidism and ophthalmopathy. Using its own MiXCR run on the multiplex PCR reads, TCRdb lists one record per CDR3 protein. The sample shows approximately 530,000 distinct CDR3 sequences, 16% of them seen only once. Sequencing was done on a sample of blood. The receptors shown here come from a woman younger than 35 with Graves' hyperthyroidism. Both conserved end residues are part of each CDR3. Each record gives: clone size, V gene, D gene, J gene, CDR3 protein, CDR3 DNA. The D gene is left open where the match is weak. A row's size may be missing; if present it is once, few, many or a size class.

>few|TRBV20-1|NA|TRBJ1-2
CSAPVVGDRPYGYTF
TGCAGTGCTCCCGTAGTTGGTGACAGGCCCTATGGCTACACCTTC
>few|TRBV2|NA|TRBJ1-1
CATHSRGTGTEAFF
TGTGCCACCCATTCAAGGGGGACCGGCACTGAAGCTTTCTTT
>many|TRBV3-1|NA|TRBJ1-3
CASSQAAGWGNTIYF
TGTGCCAGCAGCCAAGCGGCAGGGTGGGGAAACACCATATATTTT
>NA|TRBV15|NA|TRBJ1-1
CATSRDYAGLNTEAFF
TGTGCCACCAGCAGAGATTATGCAGGGTTGAACACTGAAGCTTTCTTT
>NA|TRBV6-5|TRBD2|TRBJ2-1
CASSLRPTSGGAVPYNEQFF
TGTGCCAGCAGTCTTCGACCGACTAGCGGGGGGGCCGTTCCCTACAATGAGCAGTTCTTC
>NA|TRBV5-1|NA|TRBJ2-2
CASSLWEAGELFF
TGCGCCAGCAGCTTGTGGGAGGCCGGGGAGCTGTTTTTT
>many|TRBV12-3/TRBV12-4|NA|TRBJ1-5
CASRKQGTSNQPQHF
TGTGCCAGCAGGAAACAGGGAACGAGCAATCAGCCCCAGCATTTT
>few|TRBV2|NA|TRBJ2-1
CASSDEIGSEQFF
TGTGCCAGCAGTGATGAAATAGGGAGCGAGCAGTTCTTC
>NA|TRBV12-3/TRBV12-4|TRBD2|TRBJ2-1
CASSPPGLAGSNEQFF
TGTGCCAGCAGCCCTCCGGGACTAGCGGGATCCAATGAGCAGTTCTTC
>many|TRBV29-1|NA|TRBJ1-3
CSVGLGPGNTIYF
TGCAGCGTGGGCCTTGGGCCTGGAAACACCATATATTTT
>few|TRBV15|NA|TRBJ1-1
CATSGDRMNTEAFF
TGTGCCACCAGCGGAGATCGGATGAACACTGAAGCTTTCTTT
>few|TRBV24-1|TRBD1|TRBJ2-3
CATSDLKGASTDTQYF
TGTGCCACCAGTGATTTAAAGGGGGCTAGCACAGATACGCAGTATTTT
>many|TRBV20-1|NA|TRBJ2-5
CSARGGGEAQETQYF
TGCAGTGCTAGAGGCGGCGGGGAGGCTCAAGAGACCCAGTACTTC
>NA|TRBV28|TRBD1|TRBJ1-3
CASSPPDRVSGNTIYF
TGTGCCAGCAGTCCACCGGACAGGGTCTCTGGAAACACCATATATTTT
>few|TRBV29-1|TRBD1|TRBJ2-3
CSVDKTGVGTDTQYF
TGCAGCGTCGACAAGACAGGGGTCGGCACAGATACGCAGTATTTT
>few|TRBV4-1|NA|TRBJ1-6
CASSQNWDPEPSPLHF
TGCGCCAGCAGCCAAAATTGGGACCCGGAACCCTCACCCCTCCACTTT
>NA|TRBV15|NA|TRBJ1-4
CATSSRSATNEKLFF
TGTGCCACCAGCAGTAGGAGTGCAACTAATGAAAAACTGTTTTTT
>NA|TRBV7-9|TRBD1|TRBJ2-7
CASSLGTGPPTYEQYF
TGTGCCAGCAGCTTAGGGACAGGGCCCCCTACCTACGAGCAGTACTTC
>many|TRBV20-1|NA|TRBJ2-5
CSARPVYQETQYF
TGCAGTGCTAGACCGGTGTACCAAGAGACCCAGTACTTC
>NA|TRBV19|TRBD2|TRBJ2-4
CASKGLAGKFNIQYF
TGTGCCAGTAAGGGACTAGCGGGAAAATTTAACATTCAGTACTTC
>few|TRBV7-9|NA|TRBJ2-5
CASSLERFKTQYF
TGTGCCAGCAGCTTAGAACGGTTCAAGACCCAGTACTTC
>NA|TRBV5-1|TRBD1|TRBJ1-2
CVSSLTRGTNGYTF
TGCGTCAGCAGCCTGACCAGGGGGACTAATGGCTACACCTTC
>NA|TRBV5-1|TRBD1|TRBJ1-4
CASSVGQGKNEKLFF
TGCGCCAGCAGCGTGGGACAGGGGAAAAATGAAAAACTGTTTTTT
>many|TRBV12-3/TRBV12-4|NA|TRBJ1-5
CASSFRNQPQHF
TGTGCCAGCAGTTTCAGGAATCAGCCCCAGCATTTT
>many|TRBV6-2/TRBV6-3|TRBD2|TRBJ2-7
CASSYGLAGSYEQYF
TGTGCCAGCAGTTACGGGCTAGCGGGGAGCTACGAGCAGTACTTC
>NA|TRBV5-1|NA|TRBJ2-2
CASSFSASYTGELFF
TGCGCCAGCAGCTTTTCAGCATCTTACACCGGGGAGCTGTTTTTT
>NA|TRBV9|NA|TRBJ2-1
CASSAGGGPYNEQFF
TGTGCCAGTTCAGCTGGAGGAGGCCCCTACAATGAGCAGTTCTTC
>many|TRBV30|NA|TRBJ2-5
CAWSVLGVQETQYF
TGTGCCTGGAGTGTACTAGGGGTCCAAGAGACCCAGTACTTC
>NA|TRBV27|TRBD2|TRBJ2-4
CASSASTSGGRNIQYF
TGTGCCAGCAGTGCCTCAACTAGCGGAGGACGGAACATTCAGTACTTC
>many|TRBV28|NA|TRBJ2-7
CASSGPSGSSYEQYF
TGTGCCAGCAGTGGCCCCAGCGGTAGCTCCTACGAGCAGTACTTC
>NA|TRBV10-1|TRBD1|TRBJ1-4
CASSVFVPGTGNEKLFF
TGCGCCAGCAGCGTTTTTGTCCCCGGGACAGGGAATGAAAAACTGTTTTTT
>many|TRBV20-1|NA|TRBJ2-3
CSARDWGTDTQYF
TGCAGTGCTAGAGATTGGGGGACAGATACGCAGTATTTT
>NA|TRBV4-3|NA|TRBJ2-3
CASSQEAGSRTDTQYF
TGCGCCAGCAGCCAAGAAGCGGGCTCGCGCACAGATACGCAGTATTTT
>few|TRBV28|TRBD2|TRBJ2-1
CASHPAGVNEQFF
TGTGCCAGCCACCCAGCGGGAGTAAATGAGCAGTTCTTC
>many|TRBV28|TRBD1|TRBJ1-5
CASSRQTGSRANQPQHF
TGTGCCAGCAGTCGCCAGACAGGGAGCAGGGCAAATCAGCCCCAGCATTTT
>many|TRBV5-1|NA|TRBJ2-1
CASSSFGGGRVNEQFF
TGCGCCAGCAGCTCCTTCGGGGGAGGTAGGGTGAATGAGCAGTTCTTC
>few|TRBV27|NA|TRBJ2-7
CASSLYTGTSYEQYF
TGTGCCAGCAGTTTATATACAGGTACTTCCTACGAGCAGTACTTC
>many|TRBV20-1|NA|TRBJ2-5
CSARSGRGETQYF
TGCAGTGCTAGGTCAGGCAGGGGTGAGACCCAGTACTTC
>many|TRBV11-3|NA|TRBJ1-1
CASSSLHLNTEAFF
TGTGCCAGCAGTTCTCTCCATTTGAACACTGAAGCTTTCTTT
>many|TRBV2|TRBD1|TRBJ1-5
CASRDRGRGQPQHF
TGTGCCAGCAGGGACAGGGGGCGCGGACAGCCCCAGCATTTT
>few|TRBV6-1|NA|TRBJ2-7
CASSLTGPLYEQYF
TGTGCCAGCAGCTTGACCGGGCCGCTCTACGAGCAGTACTTC
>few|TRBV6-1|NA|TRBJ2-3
CASSELIDTQYF
TGTGCCAGCAGCGAACTGATCGATACGCAGTATTTT
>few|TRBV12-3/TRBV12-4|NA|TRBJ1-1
CASSLGRAAFF
TGTGCCAGCAGTTTGGGCAGGGCGGCTTTCTTT
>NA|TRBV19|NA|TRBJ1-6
CASIGQRGSPLHF
TGTGCCAGTATCGGCCAGCGGGGTTCACCCCTCCACTTT
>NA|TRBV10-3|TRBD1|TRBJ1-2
CASKPGTGLSGYTF
TGTGCCTCTAAACCCGGGACAGGGTTAAGCGGCTACACCTTC
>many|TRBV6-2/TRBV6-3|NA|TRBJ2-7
CASSDTTSYEQYF
TGTGCCAGCAGCGACACGACCTCCTACGAGCAGTACTTC
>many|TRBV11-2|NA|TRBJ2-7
CASSPRRDRGGEQYF
TGTGCCAGCAGCCCCAGGAGGGACCGGGGTGGCGAGCAGTACTTC
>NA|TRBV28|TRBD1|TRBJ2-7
CASSSIGTGVFREQYF
TGTGCCAGCAGTAGTATCGGGACAGGGGTTTTTCGGGAGCAGTACTTC
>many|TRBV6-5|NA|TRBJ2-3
CASSYRPSDSFGDTQYF
TGTGCCAGCAGTTACCGGCCGTCTGACAGCTTCGGAGATACGCAGTATTTT
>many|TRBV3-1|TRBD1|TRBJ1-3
CASSQSQGGLNTIYF
TGTGCCAGCAGTCAATCTCAGGGGGGTCTGAACACCATATATTTT
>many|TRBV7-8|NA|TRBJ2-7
CASSFGARRYEQYF
TGTGCCAGCAGCTTCGGGGCGCGGCGCTACGAGCAGTACTTC
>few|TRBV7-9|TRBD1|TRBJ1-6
CASRTGTGDSPLHF
TGTGCCAGCAGAACAGGGACAGGGGATTCACCCCTCCACTTT
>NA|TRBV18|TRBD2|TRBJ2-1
CASSPGLGDNEQFF
TGTGCCAGCTCCCCGGGACTAGGGGACAATGAGCAGTTCTTC
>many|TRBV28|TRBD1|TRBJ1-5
CASITTGTGVNQPQHF
TGTGCCAGCATCACCACCGGGACAGGGGTTAATCAGCCCCAGCATTTT
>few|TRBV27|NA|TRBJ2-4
CASSLQGRAGNIQYF
TGTGCCAGCAGTTTACAGGGCAGGGCGGGAAACATTCAGTACTTC
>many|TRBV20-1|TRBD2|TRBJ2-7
CSALRAGANYEQYF
TGCAGTGCCCTCCGAGCGGGAGCTAACTACGAGCAGTACTTC
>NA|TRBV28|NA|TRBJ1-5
CATLAGVGQPQHF
TGTGCCACCCTGGCAGGGGTAGGTCAGCCCCAGCATTTT
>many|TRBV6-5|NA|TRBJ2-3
CASSYSIPGASTDTQYF
TGTGCCAGCAGTTACTCGATCCCAGGGGCTAGCACAGATACGCAGTATTTT
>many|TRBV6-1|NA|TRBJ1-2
CAAADRNYGYTF
TGTGCCGCCGCGGACAGAAACTATGGCTACACCTTC